This T cell receptor (beta chain) was sequenced for a study of Graves' ophthalmopathy and Graves' hyperthyroidism. This CDR3 has 13 amino acids. Germline V gives CDR1 GTSNPN, CDR2 SVGIG (reference sequence). V was trimmed by 0 bases and J by 3 bases, leaving 5 bases between them. This clonotype was counted at least ten times. The antigen is unknown. The study, taken as a whole, reports: Stable hyperthyroidism and ophthalmopathy were told apart by a 13-signature model, which achieved 85% to 90% sensitivity and roughly 80% specificity.

The sequenced template was RNA, covering the TCR beta CDR3 region. First-round RT-PCR employed HTBI primers, with a second-round multiplex PCR after it. One entry per CDR3 protein results from TCRdb running MiXCR on the multiplex PCR reads. Here the sample spans 620,000 or so distinct CDR3 sequences, 22% being singletons. None of the included patients had other autoimmune diseases, uncontrolled infections, pregnancy or lactation, as these led to exclusion. The clonotype was recovered from a young woman with stable Graves' hyperthyroidism. Some clones in this sample may be carry-over from other donors' samples. This chain joins TRBV30 and TRBJ2-2; weak D call: TRBD1 (5 bases). Sample: peripheral blood. Here the CDR3 DNA reads TGTGCCTGGAGTGTAGGGGACACCGGGGAGCTGTTTTTT. Its translation is CAWSVGDTGELFF.